This T cell receptor (beta chain) was identified in a study of vaccination and CD4 T cells after COVID-19 (dated by TCRdb to between 2021 and 2024). With respect to the entire study: Every convalescent patient had a positive nasal swab PCR test for SARS-CoV-2, with mild disease in eight to ten patients and severe disease in one. Six males and four females were included in the convalescent cohort, with two Hispanic individuals, seven Caucasians, two Asians and one multiracial person represented. Participants got two doses of the Pfizer-BioNTech BNT162b2 vaccine (n=8) or two doses of the Moderna mRNA-1273 vaccine (n=2). Post-COVID blood samples were collected from convalescent patients a median of around 100 days after diagnosis, with a range of about 30 to 180 days. Post-vaccine blood samples were taken a median of approximately 70 days after the second vaccine dose, with a range of roughly 13 to 250 days. A few convalescent patients gave samples both early after vaccination (day 14) and late after vaccination (days 161 to 241). In about 11 COVID-19 convalescent patients and a handful of infection-naive healthy vaccine recipients, the spike-specific CD4+ TCR repertoire before mRNA vaccination was compared with the repertoire after mRNA vaccination.

The germline V gene supplies CDR1 SGHVS and CDR2 FQNEAQ. The trim is 1 base for V and 0 bases for J, with a gap of 3 bases between the germline ends. Measured from the cysteine to the phenylalanine, the CDR3 is 13 residues long. Left in the record is the CDR3 DNA by itself, 39 bases read in frame from the first base. In regard to this clonotype: Its antigen has not been determined. No much larger clonotype is one base removed from it; base qualities were not supplied.

The study at large found these results: Only a relatively small number of convalescent patients were included in the study, and early timepoints following natural infection were not analyzed. In convalescent patients, a median roughly 86% of post-vaccine SARS-CoV-2-reactive clones were detected only after vaccination, suggesting vaccine-specific priming. Of the vaccine-specific clones in convalescent patients, 304 of 307, or nearly all, reacted only to SARS-CoV-2 spike and did not cross-react with common cold coronaviruses. The median number of SARS-CoV-2-reactive clonotypes rose from under 25 after infection to 38 after vaccination, but the change was not significant.

The time point label corresponds to: late sampling 161 to 241 days after vaccination in a few convalescent patients. The convalescent patients' positive SARS-CoV-2 PCR tests fell between March and December 2020, which was before the Alpha, Beta and Delta variants emerged in the United States. Ficoll-Paque Plus gradient centrifugation was used to isolate PBMCs from whole blood, and the isolated PBMCs were then either used fresh or cryopreserved at -140C. Libraries were built with PCR. Sequencing relied on an Illumina iSeq 100. The study's processing was this. Non-productive sequences were removed, and CDR3s that did not start with C, did not end with F or W, or were shorter than 7 amino acids were discarded. CDR3 homology was assessed with Levenshtein distances (stringdist) and unrooted phylogenetic trees (ape) in R version 3.6.1. TCRdb reprocessed the public reads (quality trimming at Q25 with fastp, clone calling with MiXCR) and kept in-frame beta chains. CDR3 protein duplicates are merged, each entry listing the most common genes and DNA. The V and J calls come from TCRdb's annotation, not from the publication. The sample table records approximately 36,000 distinct CDR3 sequences; 36% of these occur just once. Approximately 5% of the sample is in the top ten clones.

Specimen: CD4+ T cells from blood, collected about 7 months after SARS-CoV-2 vaccination. This TCR was recovered from a human donor who had recovered from COVID-19. The rearrangement joined TRBV7-8 to TRBJ1-1, with an unclear D gene assignment. CDR3 sequence: CASSLVVNTEAFF. DNA sequence: TGTGCCAGCAGCTTAGTGGTGAACACTGAAGCTTTCTTT. With the portions outside the CDR3 filled from the reference TRBV7-8 and TRBJ1-1 genes, the complete variable region becomes GAGVSQSPRYKVAKRGQDVALRCDPISGHVSLFWYQQALGQGPEFLTYFQNEAQLDKSGLPSDRFFAERPEGSVSTLKIQRTQQEDSAVYLCASSLVVNTEAFFGQGTRLTVV.